The source of this T cell receptor beta chain is a study of identical twins. TCRdb redid the calling of the 5' RACE reads with MiXCR, one entry per CDR3 protein. This table holds about 190,000 distinct CDR3 sequences, approximately 16% found once. V gave up 4 bases and J gave up 6 bases, with 13 bases separating them. The CDR3 sequence is 14 residues long. The germline V gene has CDR1 MNHEY and CDR2 SMNVEV (reference sequence). This sample also appeared in a second study, on T cells expressing NK-cell markers. That work contributes: Dominant NKG2C+ clonotypes made up about 1.0-7.0% of CD8+ T cells in several donors.

The chain combines TRBV27 with TRBJ1-5, with unresolved D. The TCR sequence derives from a woman aged 18 to 35 in good health. What was sequenced was CD8+ T cells sorted from blood. The CDR3 spells CASSSWSDGQPQHF. CDR3 coding DNA: TGTGCCAGCAGTTCGTGGAGTGACGGTCAGCCCCAGCATTTT.